The sequence of this T cell receptor beta chain was determined in a study of T cell repertoires in aging, cancer and after chemotherapy. Study in general: Six age groups, ranging from 30 or younger to 70 or older, included the donors.

TCR beta rearrangements were amplified from peripheral blood genomic DNA. TRB rearrangements spanning V, D and J were amplified using mixed TRB-A/B primers. One entry per CDR3 protein results from TCRdb running MiXCR on the multiplex PCR reads. The repertoire holds more than 1,000 distinct CDR3 sequences, with roughly 20% as singletons. V was shortened by 4 bases and J by 3 bases, with 25 bases between the two germline ends. The CDR3 runs 18 residues. The V gene's germline CDR1 is MNHNS and CDR2 SASEGT. Relative to its sample, this clonotype is medium-sized. The sequence was obtained from a human donor with a solid tumor. The V gene is TRBV6-1, the J gene TRBJ2-7; D may match TRBD1 or TRBD2 (5 bases each). The sample was blood. CDR3 residues: CASSVDSLGSHTYYEQYF. Written as DNA, the CDR3 is TGTGCCAGCAGTGTCGACAGTTTAGGGAGTCATACATACTACGAGCAGTACTTC.